This TCR beta chain emerged from a study of blood T cell repertoires in COVID-19. On the study more broadly: T cells, B-cell-depleted T cells, or PBMCs supplied cDNA or gDNA.

Authors' methods: Amplification with reference gene primers provided the estimates of nucleated cell counts. The protocol was immunoSEQ multiplex PCR, while the TCRdb copy is restricted to in-frame clones and leaves out a portion. The V and J calls and clone size come from that table; D and trimming were worked out from the DNA. The sample yields 20,000 to 25,000 clones, around 88% seen once. Per germline, CDR1 MNHNY and CDR2 SVGAGI (reference sequence). The CDR3 consists of 14 residues. The V end was cut by 6 bases, the J end by 2 bases, with 11 bases between. Sequencing was carried out using peripheral blood. This chain uses TRBV6-6 with TRBJ1-3; D not resolved. The receptor comes from a human donor with active COVID-19. The donor label of this sample is uncertain. CDR3 DNA sequence: TGTGCCAGCAGCCCTAAGAGGGCTGGAAACACCATATATTTT. This gives the protein CASSPKRAGNTIYF.